This record looks at one T cell receptor (beta chain) sequence and its context. The data derive from a study of blood T cell repertoires in COVID-19. The overall study: Specimens from acute and convalescent COVID-19 originated in the United States, Italy and Spain. T cells, B-cell-depleted T cells, or PBMCs provided the cDNA or gDNA that served as material.

The authors' processing: Reference gene primer amplification gave nucleated cell count estimates. Here immunoSEQ multiplex PCR was the method, and the copy in TCRdb shows in-frame clones only, minus some. V and J calls and clone size are those listed in that table; D and trimming were worked out from the DNA. The table includes roughly 250,000 clones, about 88% detected once. The sample consisted of peripheral blood. This TCR was recovered from a woman in her 40s who had recovered from COVID-19.

DNA of the CDR3: TGTGCCAGCAGTTACTCAGGACAGGGGACCGGGGAGCTGTTTTTT. Residues: CASSYSGQGTGELFF. The chain is built from TRBV6-5 and TRBJ2-2; 9 nucleotides line up with TRBD1. This CDR3 has 15 residues. V was clipped by 0 bases and J by 5 bases; unmatched bases: 1. The germline V gene has CDR1 MNHEY and CDR2 SVGAGI.